This T cell receptor beta chain appears in the sequencing data of a study of OX40 agonist ivuxolimab in advanced cancers. Only in-frame clones appear in the TCRdb table, and some are missing; sequencing was by immunoSEQ multiplex PCR. The sample records about 71,000 clones, roughly 86% being singletons. Germline V CDR1 and CDR2: MNHNS, SASEGT. This CDR3 region has 14 residues. V was trimmed by 1 base and J by 1 base, leaving 7 bases between them. The material sequenced was CD4+ or CD8+ T cells sorted from blood, taken in a trial of the OX40 agonist ivuxolimab. The receptor's source is an adult with an advanced solid tumor such as melanoma, head and neck, liver or kidney cancer. The chain is built from TRBV6-1 and TRBJ2-5; D unclear. In nucleotides, the CDR3 is TGTGCCAGCAGTGAAGACGGGTTCCAAGAGACCCAGTACTTC. It codes for CASSEDGFQETQYF.